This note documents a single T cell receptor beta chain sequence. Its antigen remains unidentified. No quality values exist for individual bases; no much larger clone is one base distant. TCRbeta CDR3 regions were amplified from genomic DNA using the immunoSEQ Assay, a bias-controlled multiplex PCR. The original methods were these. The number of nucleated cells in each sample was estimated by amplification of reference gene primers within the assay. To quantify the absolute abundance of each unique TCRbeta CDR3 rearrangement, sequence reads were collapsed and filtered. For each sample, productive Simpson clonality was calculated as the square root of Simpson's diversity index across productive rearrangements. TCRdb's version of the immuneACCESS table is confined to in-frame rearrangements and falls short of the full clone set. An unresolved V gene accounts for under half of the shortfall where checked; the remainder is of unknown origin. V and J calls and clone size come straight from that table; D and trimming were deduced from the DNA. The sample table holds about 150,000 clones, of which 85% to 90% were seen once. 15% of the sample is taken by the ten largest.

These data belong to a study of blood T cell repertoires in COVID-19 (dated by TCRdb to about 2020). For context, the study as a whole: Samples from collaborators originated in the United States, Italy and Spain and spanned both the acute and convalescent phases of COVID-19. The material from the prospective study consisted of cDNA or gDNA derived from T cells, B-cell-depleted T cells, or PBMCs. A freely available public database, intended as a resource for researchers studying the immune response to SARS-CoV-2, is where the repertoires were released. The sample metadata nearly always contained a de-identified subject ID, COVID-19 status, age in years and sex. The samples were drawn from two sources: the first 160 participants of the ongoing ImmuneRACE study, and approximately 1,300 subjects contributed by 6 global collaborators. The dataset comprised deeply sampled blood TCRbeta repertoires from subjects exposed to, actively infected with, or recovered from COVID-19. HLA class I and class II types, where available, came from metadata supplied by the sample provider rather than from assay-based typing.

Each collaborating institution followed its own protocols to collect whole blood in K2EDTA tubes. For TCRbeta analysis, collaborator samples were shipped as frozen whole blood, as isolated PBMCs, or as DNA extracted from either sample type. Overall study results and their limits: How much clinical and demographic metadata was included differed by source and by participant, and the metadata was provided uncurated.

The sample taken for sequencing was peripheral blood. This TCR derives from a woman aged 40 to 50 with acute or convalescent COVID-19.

The CDR3 amino acid sequence is: CASSTRTGRGRINEKLFF. The bases read TGTGCCAGCAGCACCAGGACAGGGCGAGGAAGGATAAATGAAAAACTGTTTTTT. The rearrangement combines TRBV11-3 with TRBJ1-4; 8 of the junction bases match TRBD1. Germline trimming amounts to 5 bases on V and 5 bases on J, with 16 as the count of junction bases outside the gene matches. The CDR3 runs 18 residues from the cysteine to the phenylalanine. Only the CDR3 DNA stays, 54 bases, in frame from base 1. According to the germline V gene, CDR1 reads SGHNT and CDR2 reads YENEEA.